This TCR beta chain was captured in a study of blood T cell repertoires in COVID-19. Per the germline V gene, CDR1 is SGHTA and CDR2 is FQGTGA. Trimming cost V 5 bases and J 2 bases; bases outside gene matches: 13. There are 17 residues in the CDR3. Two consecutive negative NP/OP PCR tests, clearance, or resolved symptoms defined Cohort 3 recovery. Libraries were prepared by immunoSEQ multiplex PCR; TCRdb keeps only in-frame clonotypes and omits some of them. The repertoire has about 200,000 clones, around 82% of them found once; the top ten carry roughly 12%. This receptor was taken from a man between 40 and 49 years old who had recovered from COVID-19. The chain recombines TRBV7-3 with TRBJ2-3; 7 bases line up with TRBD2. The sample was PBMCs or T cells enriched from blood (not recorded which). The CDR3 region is CASSQGFSGSPTDTQYF. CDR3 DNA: TGTGCCAGCAGCCAAGGGTTTAGCGGGTCCCCCACAGATACGCAGTATTTT.